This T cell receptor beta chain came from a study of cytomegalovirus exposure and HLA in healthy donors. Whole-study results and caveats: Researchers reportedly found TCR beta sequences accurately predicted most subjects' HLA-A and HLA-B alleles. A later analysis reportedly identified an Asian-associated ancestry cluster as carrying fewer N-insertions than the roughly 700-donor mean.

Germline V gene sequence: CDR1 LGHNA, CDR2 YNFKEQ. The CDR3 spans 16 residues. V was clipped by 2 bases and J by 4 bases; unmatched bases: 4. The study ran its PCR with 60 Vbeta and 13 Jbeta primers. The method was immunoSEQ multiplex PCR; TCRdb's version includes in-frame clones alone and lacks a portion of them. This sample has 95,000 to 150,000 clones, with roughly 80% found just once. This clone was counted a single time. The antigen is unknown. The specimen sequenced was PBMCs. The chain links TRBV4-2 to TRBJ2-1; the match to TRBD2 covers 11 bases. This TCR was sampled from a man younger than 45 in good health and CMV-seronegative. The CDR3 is CASSQTPSGGYNEQFF. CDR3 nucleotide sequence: TGTGCCAGCAGCCAAACTCCTAGCGGGGGGTACAATGAGCAGTTCTTC.